This record concerns one T cell receptor beta chain sequence. The antigen remains unidentified. The data were taken from a study of cytomegalovirus exposure and HLA in healthy donors. Study-wide findings and caveats: Both high specificity and high sensitivity reportedly marked the classifier's diagnosis of cytomegalovirus status. Presence/absence analyses assumed roughly uniform sequencing depth across donors.

This CDR3 is 19 amino acids long. The germline V gene encodes CDR1 LGHNA and CDR2 YSLEER. V trimming: 0 bases; J trimming: 7 bases; junction bases outside the gene matches: 14. The PCR contained 60 Vbeta and 13 Jbeta primers. Produced via immunoSEQ multiplex PCR; TCRdb's table is partial and in-frame only. The sample has 95,000 to 150,000 clones, 70% to 75% seen once. This TCR derives from a woman between 40 and 50 years old in good health and CMV-seronegative. Material: PBMCs. This sequence joins TRBV4-3 and TRBJ2-2, with TRBD2 identical over 10 bases. CDR3 sequence: CASSQDRSSGGAPHGELFF. The CDR3 DNA reads TGCGCCAGCAGCCAAGACCGATCAAGCGGGGGGGCCCCTCACGGGGAGCTGTTTTTT.